The 23 T cell receptor beta chains listed next were all sequenced from one sample in a study of T-cell reconstitution after alpha-beta-depleted transplantation in children. Unique molecular identifiers featured in how the TCRbeta library was prepared. In TCRdb, the PCR reads were re-called with MiXCR into one record per CDR3 protein. This table has 900,000 or so distinct CDR3 sequences, about 16% appearing once. The sample here was PBMCs, mostly from graft donor cells, taken 360 days after TCRalphabeta/CD19-depleted stem cell transplant. These receptors all come from a male patient aged 10-17 years who had a stem cell transplant for acute lymphoblastic leukemia, so the T cells may come from the graft donor.

This sequence joins TRBV4-1 and TRBJ2-1, with TRBD2 matching over 7 bases. Germline CDR1 MGHRA, CDR2 YSYEKL. J gave up 2 bases and V 4 bases, and 8 bases lay outside the gene matches. This CDR3 has 16 residues. The CDR3 nucleotides are TGCGCCAGCAGCCCGCCAGATGGGACTACCTACAATGAGCAGTTCTTC. Translation: CASSPPDGTTYNEQFF.

In this sample, this clonotype turned up a few times. V is TRBV6-5 and J is TRBJ2-7; 10 bases are shared with TRBD1. The V segment lost 4 bases and the J segment 6 bases; nucleotides outside the gene matches: 18. Germline V lookup: CDR1 MNHEY, CDR2 SVGAGI. This CDR3 region has 18 residues. CDR3 protein: CASSSPPGTGQGFSEQYF. CDR3 DNA: TGTGCCAGCAGTTCCCCGCCTGGGACGGGACAGGGGTTCTCCGAGCAGTACTTC.

The chain's CDR3 is CASSPFNTGGLYEQYF. The CDR3 region has the DNA TGTGCCAGCAGCCCATTCAATACAGGGGGCTTATACGAGCAGTACTTC. The gene calls are TRBV3-1 and TRBJ2-7; 9 bases fit TRBD1. The CDR3 spans 16 residues. Looked up from germline, CDR1 is LGHDT and CDR2 is YNNKEL (reference sequence). J gave up 4 bases and V 4 bases, and 11 bases lay outside the gene matches.

This chain uses TRBV21-1 with TRBJ1-2; TRBD1 reflects the table's D call only, with no check against the DNA. TRBV21-1 is flagged as a pseudogene. CDR3 length: 18 residues. CDR3 coding DNA: TGTGCCAGCAGCAAAGATTATAGGGGGCTGCCCACCAACTATGGCTACACCTTC. Translated, it gives CASSKDYRGLPTNYGYTF.

The sample holds a few counts of this clonotype. CDR3 residues: CASSFGLGGSNEQFF. CDR3 nucleotides: TGTGCCAGCAGTTTCGGTCTAGGGGGTAGCAATGAGCAGTTCTTC. The rearrangement uses TRBV12-3 or TRBV12-4 and TRBJ2-1, with a possible D match to TRBD1 (6 bases). This CDR3 contains 15 residues. Trimming stripped 3 bases from V and 6 bases from J, with 15 bases between.

This clonotype was recorded a few times. The V call is TRBV5-1, the J call TRBJ1-2; unclear D gene. Trimming removed 1 base at V and 4 bases at J, with 8 bases between. Looked up from germline, CDR1 is SGHRS and CDR2 is YFSETQ. This CDR3 has 13 amino acids. In DNA, the CDR3 is TGCGCCAGCAGCTTGTCAATGAGCTATGGCTACACCTTC. Amino acids: CASSLSMSYGYTF.

The chain combines TRBV12-3 or TRBV12-4 with TRBJ2-4; maybe TRBD1 (5 bases). V gave up 8 bases and J gave up 0 bases, with 14 bases separating them. This CDR3 has 15 amino acids. CDR3 sequence (DNA): TGTGCCAGCGGGGCTGAGACTTTAGCCAAAAACATTCAGTACTTC. Translation: CASGAETLAKNIQYF.

The count of this clonotype is one. The rearrangement joins TRBV29-1 to TRBJ2-2; 7 positions agree with TRBD2. The V segment lost 6 bases and the J segment 5 bases; nucleotides outside the gene matches: 9. The CDR3 length is 14 residues. The V gene's germline CDR1 is SQVTM and CDR2 ANQGSEA. CDR3 bases: TGCAGCGTCGGGGACTACCCAAGAACCGGGGAGCTGTTTTTT. Amino acids: CSVGDYPRTGELFF.

This chain links TRBV5-5 with TRBJ2-2; TRBD2 matches 8 bases. Losses at the gene ends were 2 bases for V and 7 bases for J; bases not matched to a gene: 13. Germline CDR1 SGHKS, CDR2 YYEKEE (reference sequence). CDR3 size: 17 residues. The CDR3: CASSFFGRAGVDGELFF. CDR3 sequence (DNA): TGTGCCAGCAGCTTTTTCGGGAGGGCCGGGGTTGACGGGGAGCTGTTTTTT.

On this clonotype: A much more abundant neighbour one base away suggests this may be a read error. The chain couples TRBV15 to TRBJ2-1; no clear D. The CDR3 sequence is 16 residues long. Germline CDR1 reads LNHNV; CDR2 reads YYDKDF (reference sequence). The ends were cut back, 2 bases at V and 7 bases at J, with 18 bases in the middle. CDR3 in DNA: TGTGCCACCAGCAGAAGCAAGGTGGCCAGTTTTAATGAGCAGTTCTTC. Encoded protein: CATSRSKVASFNEQFF.

The V call is TRBV6-5, the J call TRBJ2-1; possibly TRBD1 for D (5 bases). Per germline, CDR1 MNHEY and CDR2 SVGAGI. Trimming pared 2 bases from V and 10 bases from J, leaving 9 bases between. The CDR3 has 12 residues. The CDR3 nucleotides read TGTGCCAGCAGTTACCCCCCAGGGGAGCAGTTCTTC. Translation gives CASSYPPGEQFF.

In its sample, this clonotype was seen many times. The chain uses TRBV5-1 and TRBJ1-3; D is ambiguous. CDR1 is SGHRS and CDR2 is YFSETQ in the germline V gene. The germline V and J ends were trimmed by 0 bases and 1 base, with 14 bases remaining between them. The CDR3 runs 17 residues. CDR3 residues: CASSLGLGFGSGNTIYF. The DNA for the CDR3 is TGCGCCAGCAGCTTGGGGTTAGGATTCGGGTCTGGAAACACCATATATTTT.

This clonotype was counted only a few times. The chain carries TRBV3-1 and TRBJ2-7, with TRBD2 identical over 7 bases. Germline V lookup: CDR1 LGHDT, CDR2 YNNKEL (reference sequence). This CDR3 has 15 residues. V dropped 2 bases and J dropped 0; count of bases not matched to a gene: 4. The CDR3 DNA follows: TGTGCCAGCAGCCAATTAGCGGGCAGCTCCTACGAGCAGTACTTC. Its translation is CASSQLAGSSYEQYF.

This clonotype was observed a few times. The chain joins TRBV9 to TRBJ2-3, with D tentatively TRBD2 (5 bases). Germline V gene sequence: CDR1 SGDLS, CDR2 YYNGEE. V lost 3 bases to trimming and J lost 6 bases, with 8 bases between them. The CDR3 spans 12 residues. The chain's CDR3 is CASSGRGDTQYF. The DNA for the CDR3 is TGTGCCAGCAGCGGCCGAGGGGATACGCAGTATTTT. Full variable domain (outside the CDR3, taken from reference TRBV9 and TRBJ2-3): DSGVTQTPKHLITATGQRVTLRCSPRSGDLSVYWYQQSLDQGLQFLIQYYNGEERAKGNILERFSAQQFPDLHSELNLSSLELGDSALYFCASSGRGDTQYFGPGTRLTVL.

The rearrangement links TRBV19 to TRBJ2-7, with TRBD2 matching over 9 bases. This CDR3 is 15 amino acids long. V was clipped by 1 base and J by 7 bases; unmatched bases: 8. CDR1 and CDR2 (germline): LNHDA, SQIVND (reference sequence). The CDR3 loop is CASSIVGGRAGEQYF. In DNA, the CDR3 is TGTGCCAGTAGTATAGTCGGCGGGAGGGCCGGAGAGCAGTACTTC.

The chain links TRBV14 to TRBJ2-7; possibly TRBD1 for D (6 bases). Trimming cost V 4 bases and J 3 bases, with 13 bases left between them. Germline V gene sequence: CDR1 SGHDN, CDR2 FVKESK. CDR3 size: 14 residues. In DNA, the CDR3 is TGTGCCAGCAGCCGGGGGCAGTTTAACTACGAGCAGTACTTC. Translating it yields CASSRGQFNYEQYF.

This chain uses TRBV20-1 with TRBJ2-7; 8 bases line up with TRBD2. Trimming removed 1 base from V and 2 bases from J; junction bases left unmatched: 7. CDR3 length equals 15 residues. From germline, CDR1 is DFQATT and CDR2 SNEGSKA (reference sequence). CDR3 in DNA: TGCAGTGCTAGAGTGGCTAGCGGGCCCGCCTACGAGCAGTACTTC. This codes for CSARVASGPAYEQYF.

The sample holds many counts of this clonotype. The V and J genes are TRBV12-3 or TRBV12-4 and TRBJ2-6; no clear D. This CDR3 is built from 15 residues. Trimming shortened V by 3 bases and J by 0 bases, and 6 bases separated the two germline ends. Written as DNA, the CDR3 is TGTGCCAGCAGTTTCCGGTCCTCTGGGGCCAACGTCCTGACTTTC. Amino acid sequence: CASSFRSSGANVLTF.

This rearrangement joins TRBV24-1 to TRBJ2-1; unclear D gene. V dropped 4 bases and J dropped 4 bases, with 22 bases sitting between them. CDR1 KGHDR and CDR2 SFDVKD come from the germline V gene. The CDR3 spans 18 residues. CDR3 loop: CATSDPRTRLHKYNEQFF. In DNA form, the CDR3 reads TGTGCCACCAGTGACCCTAGGACGCGTTTACACAAATACAATGAGCAGTTCTTC.

J is TRBJ2-3 and V is TRBV10-3; TRBD2 might be the D (5 bases). This CDR3 spans 12 amino acids. Deletions cut 10 bases from V and 3 bases from J, with 11 bases between. Germline CDR1 reads ENHRY; CDR2 reads SYGVKD. The CDR3 DNA sequence: TGTGCCACCAGACGGGGAACAGATACGCAGTATTTT. Residues: CATRRGTDTQYF.

The chain employs TRBV9 and TRBJ1-4; 9 bases align to TRBD1. Germline CDR1 and CDR2: SGDLS and YYNGEE. J was trimmed by 8 bases and V by 4 bases; bases with no gene match: 9. The CDR3 is 15 residues long. This chain's CDR3 is CASSPTGTGMEKLFF. Here the CDR3 DNA reads TGTGCCAGCAGCCCTACGGGGACAGGGATGGAAAAACTGTTTTTT.

In its sample, this clonotype was seen a few times. The V gene is TRBV28, the J gene TRBJ2-7; D assignment may be TRBD1 or TRBD2 (6 bases each). Germline V CDR1 and CDR2: MDHEN, SYDVKM. This CDR3 has 18 amino acids. Trimming left V 1 base short and J 3 bases short, with 22 bases between. In DNA, the CDR3 is TGTGCCAGCAGTTTATTCTCGCTAGGGGGGCGCAGGAACTACGAGCAGTACTTC. Its protein product is CASSLFSLGGRRNYEQYF.

V and J are TRBV24-1 and TRBJ1-2, with 8 bases that match TRBD1. The CDR3 has 14 amino acids. CDR1 is KGHDR and CDR2 is SFDVKD in the germline V gene. The junction had 5 bases not matched to a gene; V was cut back by 1 base and J by 8 bases. The CDR3 loop is CATSDLDRGEGYTF. As DNA, the CDR3 is TGTGCCACCAGTGATTTAGACAGGGGTGAAGGCTACACCTTC.